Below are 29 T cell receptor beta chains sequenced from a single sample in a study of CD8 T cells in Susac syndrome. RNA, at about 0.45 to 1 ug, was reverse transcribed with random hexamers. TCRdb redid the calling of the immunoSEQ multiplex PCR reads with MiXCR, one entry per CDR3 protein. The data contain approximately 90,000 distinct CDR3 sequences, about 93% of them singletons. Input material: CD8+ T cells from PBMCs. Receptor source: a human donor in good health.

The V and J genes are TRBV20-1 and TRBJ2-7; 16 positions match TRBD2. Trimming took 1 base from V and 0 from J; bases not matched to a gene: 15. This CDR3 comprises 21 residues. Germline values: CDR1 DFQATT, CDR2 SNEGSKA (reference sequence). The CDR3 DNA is TGCAGTGCTAGAGGCTTGGGGTCCGGGACTAGCGGGGGGGCCCCCTCCTACGAGCAGTACTTC. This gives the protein CSARGLGSGTSGGAPSYEQYF.

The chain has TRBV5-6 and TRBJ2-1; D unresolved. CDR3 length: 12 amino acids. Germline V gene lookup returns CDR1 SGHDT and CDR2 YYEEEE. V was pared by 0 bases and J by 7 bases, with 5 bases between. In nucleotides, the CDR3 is TGTGCCAGCAGCTTGGGGGTAAATGAGCAGTTCTTC. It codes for CASSLGVNEQFF. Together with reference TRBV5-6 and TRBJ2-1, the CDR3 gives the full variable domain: DAGVTQSPTHLIKTRGQQVTLRCSPKSGHDTVSWYQQALGQGPQFIFQYYEEEERQRGNFPDRFSGHQFPNYSSELNVNALLLGDSALYLCASSLGVNEQFFGPGTRLTVL.

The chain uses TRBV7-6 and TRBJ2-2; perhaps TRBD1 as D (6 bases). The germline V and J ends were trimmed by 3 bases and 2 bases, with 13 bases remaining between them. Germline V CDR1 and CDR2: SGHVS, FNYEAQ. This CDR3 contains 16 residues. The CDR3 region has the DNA TGTGCCAGCAGCTTCCCCGGGACAAGCAACACCGGGGAGCTGTTTTTT. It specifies CASSFPGTSNTGELFF.

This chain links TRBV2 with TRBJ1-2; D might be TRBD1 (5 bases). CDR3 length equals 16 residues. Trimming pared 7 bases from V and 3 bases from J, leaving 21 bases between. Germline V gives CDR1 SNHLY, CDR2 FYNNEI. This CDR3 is CASTPEAGGKDYGYTF. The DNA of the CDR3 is TGTGCCAGCACCCCCGAGGCGGGGGGGAAGGACTATGGCTACACCTTC. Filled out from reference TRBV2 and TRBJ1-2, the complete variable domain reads EPEVTQTPSHQVTQMGQEVILRCVPISNHLYFYWYRQILGQKVEFLVSFYNNEISEKSEIFDDQFSVERPDGSNFTLKIRSTKLEDSAMYFCASTPEAGGKDYGYTFGSGTRLTVV.

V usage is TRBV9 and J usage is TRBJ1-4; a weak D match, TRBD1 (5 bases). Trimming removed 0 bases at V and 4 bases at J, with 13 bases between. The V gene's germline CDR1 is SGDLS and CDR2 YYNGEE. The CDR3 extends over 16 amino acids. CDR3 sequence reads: CASSVGLGESNEKLFF. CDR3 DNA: TGTGCCAGCAGCGTAGGTCTGGGGGAGAGTAATGAAAAACTGTTTTTT.

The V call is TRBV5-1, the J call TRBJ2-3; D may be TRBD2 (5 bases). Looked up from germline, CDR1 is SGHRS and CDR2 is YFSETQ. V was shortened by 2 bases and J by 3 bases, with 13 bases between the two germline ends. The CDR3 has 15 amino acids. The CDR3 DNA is TGCGCCAGCAGCTTTACGGGAACTGCAACAGATACGCAGTATTTT. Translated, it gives CASSFTGTATDTQYF. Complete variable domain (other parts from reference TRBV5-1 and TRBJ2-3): KAGVTQTPRYLIKTRGQQVTLSCSPISGHRSVSWYQQTPGQGLQFLFEYFSETQRNKGNFPGRFSGRQFSNSRSEMNVSTLELGDSALYLCASSFTGTATDTQYFGPGTRLTVL.

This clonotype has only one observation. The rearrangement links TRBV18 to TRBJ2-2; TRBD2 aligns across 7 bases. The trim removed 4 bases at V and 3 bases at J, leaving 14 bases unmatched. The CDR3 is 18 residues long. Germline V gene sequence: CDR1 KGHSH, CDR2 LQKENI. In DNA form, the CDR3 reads TGTGCCAGCTCACACACACTCACCGGGACTAAACACACCGGGGAGCTGTTTTTT. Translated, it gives CASSHTLTGTKHTGELFF. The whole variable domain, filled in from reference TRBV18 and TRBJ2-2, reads NAGVMQNPRHLVRRRGQEARLRCSPMKGHSHVYWYRQLPEEGLKFMVYLQKENIIDESGMPKERFSAEFPKEGPSILRIQQVVRGDSAAYFCASSHTLTGTKHTGELFFGEGSRLTVL.

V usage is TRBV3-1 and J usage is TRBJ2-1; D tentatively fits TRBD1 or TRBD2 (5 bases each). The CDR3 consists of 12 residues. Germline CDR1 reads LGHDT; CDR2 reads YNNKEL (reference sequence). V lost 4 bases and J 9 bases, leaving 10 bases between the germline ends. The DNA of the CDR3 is TGTGCCAGCAGCCTCCGGGGCGGTGAGCAGTTCTTC. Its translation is CASSLRGGEQFF.

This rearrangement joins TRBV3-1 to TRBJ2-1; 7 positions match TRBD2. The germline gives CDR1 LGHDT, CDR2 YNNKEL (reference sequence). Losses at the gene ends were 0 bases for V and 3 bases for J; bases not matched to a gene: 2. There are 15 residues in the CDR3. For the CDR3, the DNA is TGTGCCAGCAGCCAAGAGGGACTACTCTACAATGAGCAGTTCTTC. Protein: CASSQEGLLYNEQFF.

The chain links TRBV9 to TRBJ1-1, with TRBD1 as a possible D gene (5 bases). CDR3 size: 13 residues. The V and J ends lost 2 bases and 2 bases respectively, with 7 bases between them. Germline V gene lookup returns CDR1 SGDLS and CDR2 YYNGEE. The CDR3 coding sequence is TGTGCCAGCAGCGTTAGGGGTAACACTGAAGCTTTCTTT. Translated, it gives CASSVRGNTEAFF.

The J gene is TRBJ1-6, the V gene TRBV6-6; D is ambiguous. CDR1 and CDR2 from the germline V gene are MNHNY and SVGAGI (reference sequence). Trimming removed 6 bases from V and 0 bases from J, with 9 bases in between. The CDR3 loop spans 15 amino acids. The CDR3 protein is CASRYGSSYNSPLHF. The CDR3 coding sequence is TGTGCCAGCAGGTACGGGAGCTCCTATAATTCACCCCTCCACTTT.

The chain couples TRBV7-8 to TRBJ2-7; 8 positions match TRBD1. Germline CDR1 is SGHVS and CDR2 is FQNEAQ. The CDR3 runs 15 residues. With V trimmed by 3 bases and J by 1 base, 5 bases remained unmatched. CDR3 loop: CASSFFRGLSYEQYF. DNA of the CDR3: TGTGCCAGCAGCTTCTTCAGGGGGCTGTCCTACGAGCAGTACTTC.

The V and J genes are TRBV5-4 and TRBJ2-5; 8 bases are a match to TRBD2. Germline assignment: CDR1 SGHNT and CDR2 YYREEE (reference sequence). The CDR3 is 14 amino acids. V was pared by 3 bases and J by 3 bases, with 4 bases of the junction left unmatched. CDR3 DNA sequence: TGTGCCAGCAGCTCTCGGGGACTAGAAGAGACCCAGTACTTC. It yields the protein CASSSRGLEETQYF. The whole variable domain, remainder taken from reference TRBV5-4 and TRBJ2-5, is ETGVTQSPTHLIKTRGQQVTLRCSSQSGHNTVSWYQQALGQGPQFIFQYYREEENGRGNFPPRFSGLQFPNYSSELNVNALELDDSALYLCASSSRGLEETQYFGPGTRLLVL.

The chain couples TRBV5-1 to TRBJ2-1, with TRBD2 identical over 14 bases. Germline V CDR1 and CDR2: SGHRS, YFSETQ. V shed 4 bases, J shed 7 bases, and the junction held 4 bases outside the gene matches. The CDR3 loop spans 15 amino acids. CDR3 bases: TGCGCCAGCAGCCGGGGACTAGCGGGGGAGAATGAGCAGTTCTTC. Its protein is CASSRGLAGENEQFF.

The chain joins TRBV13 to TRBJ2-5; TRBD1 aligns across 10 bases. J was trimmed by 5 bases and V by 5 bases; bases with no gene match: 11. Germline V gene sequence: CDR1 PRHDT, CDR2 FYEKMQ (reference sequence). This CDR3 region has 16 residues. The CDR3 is CASSTRTGGIFETQYF. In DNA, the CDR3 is TGTGCCAGCAGCACGCGGACAGGGGGAATTTTCGAGACCCAGTACTTC.

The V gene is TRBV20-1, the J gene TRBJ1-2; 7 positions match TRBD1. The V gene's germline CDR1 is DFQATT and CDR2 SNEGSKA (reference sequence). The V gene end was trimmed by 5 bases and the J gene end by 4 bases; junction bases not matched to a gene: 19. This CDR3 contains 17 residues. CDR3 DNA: TGCAGTGCTCGACCCTCTAACGACAGGGAAGGACCCTATGGCTACACCTTC. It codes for CSARPSNDREGPYGYTF.

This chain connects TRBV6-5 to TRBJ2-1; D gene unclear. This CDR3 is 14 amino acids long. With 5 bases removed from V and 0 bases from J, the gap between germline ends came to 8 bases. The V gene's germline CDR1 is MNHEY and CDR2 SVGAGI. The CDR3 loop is CASSPDGSYNEQFF. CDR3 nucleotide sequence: TGTGCCAGCAGTCCCGATGGCTCCTACAATGAGCAGTTCTTC.

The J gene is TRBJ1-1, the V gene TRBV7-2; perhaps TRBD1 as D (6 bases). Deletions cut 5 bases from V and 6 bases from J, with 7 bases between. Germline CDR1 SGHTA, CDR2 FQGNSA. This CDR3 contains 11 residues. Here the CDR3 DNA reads TGTGCCAGCAGCCCAGGGGCTGAAGCTTTCTTT. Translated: CASSPGAEAFF.

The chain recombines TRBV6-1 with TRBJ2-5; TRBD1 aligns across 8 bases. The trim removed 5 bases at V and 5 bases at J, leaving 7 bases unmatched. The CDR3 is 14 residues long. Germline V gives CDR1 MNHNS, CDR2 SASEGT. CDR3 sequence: CASSNDRGRETQYF. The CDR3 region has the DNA TGTGCCAGCAGTAATGACAGGGGTCGGGAGACCCAGTACTTC.

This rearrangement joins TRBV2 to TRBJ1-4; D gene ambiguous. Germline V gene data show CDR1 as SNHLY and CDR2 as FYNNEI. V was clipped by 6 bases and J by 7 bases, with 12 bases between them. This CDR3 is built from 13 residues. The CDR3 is CASRGPLGEKLFF. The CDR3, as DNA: TGTGCCAGCAGGGGCCCCCTTGGTGAAAAACTGTTTTTT.

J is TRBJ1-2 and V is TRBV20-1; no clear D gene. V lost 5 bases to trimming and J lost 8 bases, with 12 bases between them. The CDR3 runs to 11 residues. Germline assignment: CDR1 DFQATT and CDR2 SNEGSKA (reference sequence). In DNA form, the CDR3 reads TGCAGTGCTCCCCGCCCGTCGGGCTACACCTTC. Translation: CSAPRPSGYTF.

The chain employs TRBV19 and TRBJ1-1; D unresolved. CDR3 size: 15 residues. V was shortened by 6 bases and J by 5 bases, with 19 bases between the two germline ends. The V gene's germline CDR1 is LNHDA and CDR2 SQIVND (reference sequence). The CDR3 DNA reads TGTGCCAGTAGCCCCTCCCCGGGCGGGCTTACTGAAGCTTTCTTT. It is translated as CASSPSPGGLTEAFF.

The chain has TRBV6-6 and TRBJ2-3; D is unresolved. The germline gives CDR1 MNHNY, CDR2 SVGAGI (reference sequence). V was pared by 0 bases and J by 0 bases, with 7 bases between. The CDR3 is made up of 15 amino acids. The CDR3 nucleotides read TGTGCCAGCAGTTACTCAGGGTCTAGCACAGATACGCAGTATTTT. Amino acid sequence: CASSYSGSSTDTQYF.

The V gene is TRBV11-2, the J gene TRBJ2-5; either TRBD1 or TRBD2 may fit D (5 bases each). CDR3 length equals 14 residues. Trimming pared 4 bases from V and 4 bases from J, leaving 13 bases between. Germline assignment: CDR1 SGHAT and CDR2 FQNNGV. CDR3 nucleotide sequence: TGTGCCAGCAGCTCGGGACCCCCGGGAGAGACCCAGTACTTC. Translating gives CASSSGPPGETQYF.

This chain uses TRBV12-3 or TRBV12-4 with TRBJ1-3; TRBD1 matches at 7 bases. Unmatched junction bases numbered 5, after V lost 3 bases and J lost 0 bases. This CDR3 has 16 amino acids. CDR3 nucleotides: TGTGCCAGCAGTTTGTGGGACAGCCTCTCTGGAAACACCATATATTTT. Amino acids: CASSLWDSLSGNTIYF.

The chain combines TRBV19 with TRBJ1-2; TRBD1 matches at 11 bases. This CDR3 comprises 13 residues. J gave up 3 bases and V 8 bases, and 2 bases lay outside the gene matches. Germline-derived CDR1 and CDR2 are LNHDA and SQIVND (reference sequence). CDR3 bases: TGTGCCAGTGGACAGGGGGCGTACTATGGCTACACCTTC. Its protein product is CASGQGAYYGYTF. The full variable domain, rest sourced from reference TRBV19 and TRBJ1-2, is DGGITQSPKYLFRKEGQNVTLSCEQNLNHDAMYWYRQDPGQGLRLIYYSQIVNDFQKGDIAEGYSVSREKKESFPLTVTSAQKNPTAFYLCASGQGAYYGYTFGSGTRLTVV.

The CDR3 loop reads CASSERQGNYGYTF. The CDR3 DNA sequence: TGTGCCAGCAGCGAACGACAGGGGAACTATGGCTACACCTTC. This chain joins TRBV9 and TRBJ1-2, with TRBD1 identical over 8 bases. The CDR3 is 14 amino acids. J was trimmed by 2 bases and V by 3 bases; bases with no gene match: 3. Germline assignment: CDR1 SGDLS and CDR2 YYNGEE.

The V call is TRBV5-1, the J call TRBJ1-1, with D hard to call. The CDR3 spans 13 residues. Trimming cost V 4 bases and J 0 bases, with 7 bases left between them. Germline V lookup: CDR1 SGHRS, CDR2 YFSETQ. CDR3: CASSLELNTEAFF. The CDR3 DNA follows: TGCGCCAGCAGCCTGGAGTTGAACACTGAAGCTTTCTTT.

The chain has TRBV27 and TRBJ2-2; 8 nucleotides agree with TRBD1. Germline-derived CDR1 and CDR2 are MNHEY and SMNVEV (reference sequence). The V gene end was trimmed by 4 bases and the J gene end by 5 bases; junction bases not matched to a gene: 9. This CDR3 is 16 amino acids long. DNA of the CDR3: TGTGCCAGCAGTTCAATCCGACAGGGGCCTACCGGGGAGCTGTTTTTT. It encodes CASSSIRQGPTGELFF.